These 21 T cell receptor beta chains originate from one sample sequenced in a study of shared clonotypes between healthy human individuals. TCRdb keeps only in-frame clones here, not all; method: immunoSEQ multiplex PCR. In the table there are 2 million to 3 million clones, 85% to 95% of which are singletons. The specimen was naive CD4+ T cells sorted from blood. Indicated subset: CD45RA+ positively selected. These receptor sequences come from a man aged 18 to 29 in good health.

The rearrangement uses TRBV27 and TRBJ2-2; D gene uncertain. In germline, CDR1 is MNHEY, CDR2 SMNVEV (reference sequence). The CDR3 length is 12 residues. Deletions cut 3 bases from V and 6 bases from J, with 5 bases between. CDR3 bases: TGTGCCAGCAGTTTTATCGCCGGGGAGCTGTTTTTT. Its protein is CASSFIAGELFF.

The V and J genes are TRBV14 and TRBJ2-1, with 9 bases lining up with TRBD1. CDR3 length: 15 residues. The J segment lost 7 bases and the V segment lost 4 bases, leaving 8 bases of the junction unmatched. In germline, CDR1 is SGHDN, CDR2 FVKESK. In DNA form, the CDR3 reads TGTGCCAGCAGCCTAGGGACAGGGTTGGGTAATGAGCAGTTCTTC. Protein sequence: CASSLGTGLGNEQFF.

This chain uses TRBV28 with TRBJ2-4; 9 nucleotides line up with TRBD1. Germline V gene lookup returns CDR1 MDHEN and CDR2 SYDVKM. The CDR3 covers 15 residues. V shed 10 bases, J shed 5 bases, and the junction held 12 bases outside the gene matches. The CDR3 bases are TGTGCCACCGCGCCGGGACAGGGAGGTCAAAACATTCAGTACTTC. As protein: CATAPGQGGQNIQYF.

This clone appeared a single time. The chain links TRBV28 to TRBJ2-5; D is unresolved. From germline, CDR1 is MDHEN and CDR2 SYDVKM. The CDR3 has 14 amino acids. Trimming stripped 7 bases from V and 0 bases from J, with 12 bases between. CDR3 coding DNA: TGTGCCAGCACCAAGACGGTGTACCAAGAGACCCAGTACTTC. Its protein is CASTKTVYQETQYF.

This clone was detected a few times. In nucleotides, the CDR3 is TGTGCCAGCAGCTTAGGCAGGGTCCAGCCCCAGCATTTT. The encoded protein is CASSLGRVQPQHF. V is TRBV7-2 and J is TRBJ1-5, with D maybe TRBD1 (5 bases). The germline CDR1 and CDR2 sequences are SGHTA and FQGNSA. The length of the CDR3 is 13 residues. The V gene lost 1 base and the J gene lost 7 bases, with 8 bases spanning the gap.

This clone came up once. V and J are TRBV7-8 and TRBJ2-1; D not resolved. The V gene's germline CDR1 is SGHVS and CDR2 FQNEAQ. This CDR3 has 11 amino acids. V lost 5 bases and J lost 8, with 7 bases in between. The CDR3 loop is CASSPYYEQFF. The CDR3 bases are TGTGCCAGCAGCCCTTACTATGAGCAGTTCTTC.

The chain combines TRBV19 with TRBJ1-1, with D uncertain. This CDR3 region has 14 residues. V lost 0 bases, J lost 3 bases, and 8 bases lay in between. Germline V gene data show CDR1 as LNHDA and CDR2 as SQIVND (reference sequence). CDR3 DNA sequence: TGTGCCAGTAGTATAGATCGGGTATACACTGAAGCTTTCTTT. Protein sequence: CASSIDRVYTEAFF.

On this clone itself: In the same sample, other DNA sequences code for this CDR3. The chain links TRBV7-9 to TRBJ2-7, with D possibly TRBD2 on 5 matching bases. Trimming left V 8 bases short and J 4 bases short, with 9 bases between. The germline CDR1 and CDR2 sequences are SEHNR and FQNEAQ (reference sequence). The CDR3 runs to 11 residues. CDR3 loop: CASGRGYEQYF. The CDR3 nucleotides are TGTGCCAGCGGTCGGGGATACGAGCAGTACTTC.

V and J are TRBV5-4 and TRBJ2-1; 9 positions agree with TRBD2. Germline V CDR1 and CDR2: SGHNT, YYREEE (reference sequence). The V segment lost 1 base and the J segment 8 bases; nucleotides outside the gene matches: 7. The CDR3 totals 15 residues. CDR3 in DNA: TGTGCCAGCAGCTTGCCCCGAGCGGGGGGCTATGAGCAGTTCTTC. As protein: CASSLPRAGGYEQFF.

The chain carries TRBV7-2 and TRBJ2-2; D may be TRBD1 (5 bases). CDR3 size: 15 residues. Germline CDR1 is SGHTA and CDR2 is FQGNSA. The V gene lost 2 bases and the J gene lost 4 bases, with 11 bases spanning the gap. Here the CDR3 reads CASSLNDRVTGELFF. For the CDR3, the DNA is TGTGCCAGCAGCTTAAATGACAGAGTCACCGGGGAGCTGTTTTTT.

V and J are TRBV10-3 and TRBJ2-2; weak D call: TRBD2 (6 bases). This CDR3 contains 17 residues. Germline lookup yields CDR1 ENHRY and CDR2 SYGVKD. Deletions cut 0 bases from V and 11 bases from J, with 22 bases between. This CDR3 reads CAISESFKGLPQVELFF. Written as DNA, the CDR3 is TGTGCCATCAGTGAGTCGTTCAAGGGACTCCCACAAGTAGAGCTGTTTTTT.

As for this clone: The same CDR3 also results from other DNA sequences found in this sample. The DNA for the CDR3 is TGTGCCAGCAGGCAGGGTTATAATTCACCCCTCCACTTT. It translates to CASRQGYNSPLHF. The rearrangement joins TRBV2 to TRBJ1-6; tentative D call: TRBD1 (5 bases). The CDR3 has 13 residues. Between the trimmed V and J ends, which lost 6 bases and 4 bases, there was a span of 7 bases. From germline, CDR1 is SNHLY and CDR2 FYNNEI. The full variable domain, in which reference TRBV2 and TRBJ1-6 provide the parts outside the CDR3, is EPEVTQTPSHQVTQMGQEVILRCVPISNHLYFYWYRQILGQKVEFLVSFYNNEISEKSEIFDDQFSVERPDGSNFTLKIRSTKLEDSAMYFCASRQGYNSPLHFGNGTRLTVT.

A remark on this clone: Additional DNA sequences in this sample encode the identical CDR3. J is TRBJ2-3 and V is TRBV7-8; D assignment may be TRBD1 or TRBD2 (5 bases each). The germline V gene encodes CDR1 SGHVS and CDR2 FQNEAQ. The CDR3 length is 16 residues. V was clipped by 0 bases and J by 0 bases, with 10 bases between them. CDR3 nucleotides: TGTGCCAGCAGCTTAGCTCCGGGACCGAGCACAGATACGCAGTATTTT. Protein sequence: CASSLAPGPSTDTQYF.

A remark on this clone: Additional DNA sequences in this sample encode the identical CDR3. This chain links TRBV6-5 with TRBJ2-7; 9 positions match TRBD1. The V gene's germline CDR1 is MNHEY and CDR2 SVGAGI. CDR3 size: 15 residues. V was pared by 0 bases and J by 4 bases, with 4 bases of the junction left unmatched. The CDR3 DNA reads TGTGCCAGCAGTTACTCGAACAGGGGGCTTTACGAGCAGTACTTC. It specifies CASSYSNRGLYEQYF.

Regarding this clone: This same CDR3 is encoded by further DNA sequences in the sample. The CDR3: CASSRTSGSTDTQYF. The CDR3 DNA is TGCGCCAGCAGTCGCACTAGCGGGAGTACAGATACGCAGTATTTT. This chain connects TRBV10-1 to TRBJ2-3; TRBD2 aligns across 11 bases. This CDR3 region has 15 residues. The trim removed 5 bases at V and 3 bases at J, leaving 4 bases unmatched. Germline V gene sequence: CDR1 WNHNN, CDR2 SYGVQD (reference sequence).

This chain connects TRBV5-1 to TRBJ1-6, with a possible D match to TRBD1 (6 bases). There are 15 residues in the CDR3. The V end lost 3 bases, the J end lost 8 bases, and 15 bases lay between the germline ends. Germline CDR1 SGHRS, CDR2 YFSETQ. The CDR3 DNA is TGCGCCAGCAGCTCGACAGGCTTTGGGTATTCACCCCTCCACTTT. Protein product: CASSSTGFGYSPLHF.

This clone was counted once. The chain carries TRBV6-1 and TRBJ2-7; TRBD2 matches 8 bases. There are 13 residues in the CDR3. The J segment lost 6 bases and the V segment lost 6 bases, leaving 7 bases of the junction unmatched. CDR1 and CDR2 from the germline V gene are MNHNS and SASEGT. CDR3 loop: CASRPAGGFEQYF. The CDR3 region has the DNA TGTGCCAGCAGGCCCGCGGGGGGTTTCGAGCAGTACTTC.

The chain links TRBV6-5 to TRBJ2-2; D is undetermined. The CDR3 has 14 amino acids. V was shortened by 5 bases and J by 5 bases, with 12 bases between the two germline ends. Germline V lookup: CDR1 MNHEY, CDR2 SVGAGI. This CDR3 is CASSPMVRTGELFF. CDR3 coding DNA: TGTGCCAGCAGTCCCATGGTGAGGACCGGGGAGCTGTTTTTT.

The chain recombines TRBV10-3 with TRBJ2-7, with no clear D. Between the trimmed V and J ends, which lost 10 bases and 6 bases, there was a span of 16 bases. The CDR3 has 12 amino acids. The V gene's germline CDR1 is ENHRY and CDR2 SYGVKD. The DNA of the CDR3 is TGTGCCACCAAAGAGACCGTGAGCGAGCAGTACTTC. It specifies CATKETVSEQYF.

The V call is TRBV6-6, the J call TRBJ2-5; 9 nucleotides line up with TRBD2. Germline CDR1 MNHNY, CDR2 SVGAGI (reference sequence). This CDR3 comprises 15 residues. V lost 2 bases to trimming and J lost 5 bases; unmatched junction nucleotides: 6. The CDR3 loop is CASSYPGLAGETQYF. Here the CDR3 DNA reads TGTGCCAGCAGTTACCCGGGACTAGCTGGGGAGACCCAGTACTTC.

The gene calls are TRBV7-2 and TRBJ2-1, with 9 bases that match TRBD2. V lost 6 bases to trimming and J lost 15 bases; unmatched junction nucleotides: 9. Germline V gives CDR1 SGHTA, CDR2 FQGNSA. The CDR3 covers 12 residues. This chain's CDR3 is CASSPQREVTFF. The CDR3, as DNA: TGTGCCAGCAGTCCCCAGCGGGAGGTTACGTTCTTC. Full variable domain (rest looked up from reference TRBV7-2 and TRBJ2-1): GAGVSQSPSNKVTEKGKDVELRCDPISGHTALYWYRQSLGQGLEFLIYFQGNSAPDKSGLPSDRFSAERTGGSVSTLTIQRTQQEDSAVYLCASSPQREVTFFGPGTRLTVL.